The TCR beta chain under discussion was sequenced for a study of Ad26.COV2.S vaccination and SARS-CoV-2 variants. The overall study: Ad26.COV2.S shots went into the muscle once or twice, 56 days apart. The study, taken as a whole, reports: Reported post-vaccination CD8+ and CD4+ T cell responses to spike showed substantial breadth.

The treatment here: roughly 20 received Ad26.COV2.S at low or high dose, single or two shots; about 5 received placebo; per-sample allocation not given. Specimen acquisition occurred on day 63 following the initial vaccine or placebo injection. The study used a vaccine consisting of an Ad26 vector that expressed Wuhan-strain SARS-CoV-2 spike. Sequenced by immunoSEQ multiplex PCR; TCRdb stores in-frame clones only, minus some. The sample includes more than 300,000 clones, 88% of them seen just once. Comments on this clone: No antigen is known for it.

Germline V lookup: CDR1 LNHDA, CDR2 SQIVND (reference sequence). The ends were cut back, 5 bases at V and 5 bases at J, with 15 bases in the middle. The CDR3 has 15 amino acids. The J gene is TRBJ2-2, the V gene TRBV19, with a weak D call TRBD2 (6 bases). This specimen consisted of peripheral blood, obtained in a trial of Ad26.COV2.S vaccine versus placebo. This sequence originates from a person between 18 and 65 years old who received the Ad26.COV2.S COVID-19 vaccine or a placebo. In DNA, the CDR3 is TGTGCCAGTAGTTCCCGGGGGTCTCCTACCGGGGAGCTGTTTTTT. This translates into CASSSRGSPTGELFF.